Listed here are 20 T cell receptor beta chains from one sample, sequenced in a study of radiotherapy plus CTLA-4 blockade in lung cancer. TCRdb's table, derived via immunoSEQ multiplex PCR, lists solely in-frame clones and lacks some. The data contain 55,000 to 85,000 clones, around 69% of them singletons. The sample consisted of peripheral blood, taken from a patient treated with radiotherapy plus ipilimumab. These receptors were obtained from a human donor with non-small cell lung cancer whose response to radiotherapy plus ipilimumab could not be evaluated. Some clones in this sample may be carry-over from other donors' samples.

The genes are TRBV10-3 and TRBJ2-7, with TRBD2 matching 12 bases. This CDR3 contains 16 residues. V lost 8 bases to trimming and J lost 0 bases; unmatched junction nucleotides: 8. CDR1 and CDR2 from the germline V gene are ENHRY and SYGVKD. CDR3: CAIGRLAGDYSYEQYF. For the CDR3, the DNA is TGTGCCATCGGGAGACTAGCGGGAGATTACTCCTACGAGCAGTACTTC.

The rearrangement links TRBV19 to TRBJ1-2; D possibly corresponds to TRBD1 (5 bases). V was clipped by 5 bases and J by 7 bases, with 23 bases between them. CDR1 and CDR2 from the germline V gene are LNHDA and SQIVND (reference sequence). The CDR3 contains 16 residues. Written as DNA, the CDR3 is TGTGCCAGTAGTGGGGCCGCCGTAGTCAGTTTTGGTGGCTACACCTTC. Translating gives CASSGAAVVSFGGYTF.

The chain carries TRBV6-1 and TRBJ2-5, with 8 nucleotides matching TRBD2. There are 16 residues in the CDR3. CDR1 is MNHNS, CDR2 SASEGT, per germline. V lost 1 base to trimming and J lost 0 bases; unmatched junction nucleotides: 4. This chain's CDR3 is CASSEVAGGNQETQYF. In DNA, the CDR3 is TGTGCCAGCAGTGAAGTTGCGGGGGGTAACCAAGAGACCCAGTACTTC.

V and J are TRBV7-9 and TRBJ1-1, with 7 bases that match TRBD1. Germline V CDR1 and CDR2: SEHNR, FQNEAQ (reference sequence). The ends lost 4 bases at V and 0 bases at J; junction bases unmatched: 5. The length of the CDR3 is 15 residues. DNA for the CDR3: TGTGCCAGCAGCTCCCGGACAGGTTTGAACACTGAAGCTTTCTTT. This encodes CASSSRTGLNTEAFF.

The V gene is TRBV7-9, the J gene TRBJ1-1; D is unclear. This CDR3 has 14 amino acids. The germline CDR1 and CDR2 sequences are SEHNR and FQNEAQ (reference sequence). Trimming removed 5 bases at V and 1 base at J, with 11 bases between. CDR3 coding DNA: TGTGCCAGCAGCCCGGTCGTGTCGAACACTGAAGCTTTCTTT. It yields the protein CASSPVVSNTEAFF.

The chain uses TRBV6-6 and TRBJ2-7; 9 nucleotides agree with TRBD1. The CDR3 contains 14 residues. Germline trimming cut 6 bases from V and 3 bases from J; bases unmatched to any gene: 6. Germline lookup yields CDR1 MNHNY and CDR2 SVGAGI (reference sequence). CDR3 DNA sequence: TGTGCCAGCAGACGACAGGGGGAGGACTACGAGCAGTACTTC. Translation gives CASRRQGEDYEQYF.

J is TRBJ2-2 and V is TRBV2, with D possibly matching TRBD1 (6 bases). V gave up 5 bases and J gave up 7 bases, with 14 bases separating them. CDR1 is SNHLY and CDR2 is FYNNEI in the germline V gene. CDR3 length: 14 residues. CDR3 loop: CASSLQGRDGELFF. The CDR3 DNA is TGTGCCAGCAGTCTACAGGGAAGGGACGGGGAGCTGTTTTTT.

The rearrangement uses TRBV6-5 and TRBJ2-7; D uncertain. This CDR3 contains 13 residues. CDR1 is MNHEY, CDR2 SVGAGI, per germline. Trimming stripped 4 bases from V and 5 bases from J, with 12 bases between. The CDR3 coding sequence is TGTGCCAGCAGTTCCGACTCCCCTGACGAGCAGTACTTC. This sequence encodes CASSSDSPDEQYF.

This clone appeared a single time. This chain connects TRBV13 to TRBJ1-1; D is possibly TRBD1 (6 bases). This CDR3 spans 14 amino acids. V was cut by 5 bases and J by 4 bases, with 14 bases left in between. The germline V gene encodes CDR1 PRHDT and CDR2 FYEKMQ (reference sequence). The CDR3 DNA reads TGTGCCAGCAGCCCTCGAACAGGGATCACTGAAGCTTTCTTT. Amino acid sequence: CASSPRTGITEAFF.

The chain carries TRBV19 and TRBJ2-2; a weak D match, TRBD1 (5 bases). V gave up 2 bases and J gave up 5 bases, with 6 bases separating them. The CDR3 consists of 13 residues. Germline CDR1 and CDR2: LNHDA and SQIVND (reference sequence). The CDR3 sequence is CASSIQGTGELFF. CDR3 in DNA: TGTGCCAGTAGTATACAGGGAACCGGGGAGCTGTTTTTT.

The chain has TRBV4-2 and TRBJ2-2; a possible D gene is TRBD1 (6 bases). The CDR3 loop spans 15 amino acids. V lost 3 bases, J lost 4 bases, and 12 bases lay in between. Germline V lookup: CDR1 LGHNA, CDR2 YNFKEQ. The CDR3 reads CASSQATRGTGELFF. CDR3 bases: TGTGCCAGCAGCCAGGCCACCAGGGGCACCGGGGAGCTGTTTTTT.

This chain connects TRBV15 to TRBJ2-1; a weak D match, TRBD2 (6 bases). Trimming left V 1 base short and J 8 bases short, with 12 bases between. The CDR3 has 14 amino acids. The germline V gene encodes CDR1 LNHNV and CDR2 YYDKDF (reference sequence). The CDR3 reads CATSRARDFDEQFF. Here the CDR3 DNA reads TGTGCCACCAGCAGAGCGCGGGACTTTGATGAGCAGTTCTTC.

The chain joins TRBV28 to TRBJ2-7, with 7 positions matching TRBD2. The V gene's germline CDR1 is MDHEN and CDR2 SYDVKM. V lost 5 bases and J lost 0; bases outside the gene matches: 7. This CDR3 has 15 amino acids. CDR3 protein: CASSGRGLSSYEQYF. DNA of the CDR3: TGTGCCAGCAGTGGGAGGGGCCTTTCCTCCTACGAGCAGTACTTC.

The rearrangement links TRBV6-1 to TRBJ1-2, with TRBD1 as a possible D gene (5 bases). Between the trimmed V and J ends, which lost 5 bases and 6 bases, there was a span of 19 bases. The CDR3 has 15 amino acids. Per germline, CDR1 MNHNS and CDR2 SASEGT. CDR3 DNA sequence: TGTGCCAGCAGTCTCCAAAGGACCTGGGGCGATGGCTACACCTTC. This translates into CASSLQRTWGDGYTF.

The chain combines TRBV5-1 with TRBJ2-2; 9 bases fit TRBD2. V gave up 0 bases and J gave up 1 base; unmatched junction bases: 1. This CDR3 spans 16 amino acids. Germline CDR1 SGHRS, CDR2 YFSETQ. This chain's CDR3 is CASSLELAGNTGELFF. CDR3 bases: TGCGCCAGCAGCTTGGAACTAGCGGGGAACACCGGGGAGCTGTTTTTT.

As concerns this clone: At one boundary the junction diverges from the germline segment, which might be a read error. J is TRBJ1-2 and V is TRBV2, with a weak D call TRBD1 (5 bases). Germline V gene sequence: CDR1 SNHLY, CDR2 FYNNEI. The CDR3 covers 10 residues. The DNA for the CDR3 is TGTGCCAGCAGTGAGATGGACACCCCCTTC. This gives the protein CASSEMDTPF.

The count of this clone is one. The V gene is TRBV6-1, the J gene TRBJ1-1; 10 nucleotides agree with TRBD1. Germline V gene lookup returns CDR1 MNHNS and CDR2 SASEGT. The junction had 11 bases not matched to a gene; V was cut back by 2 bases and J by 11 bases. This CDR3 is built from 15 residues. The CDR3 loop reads CASSEPGQGPQRAFF. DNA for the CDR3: TGTGCCAGCAGTGAACCGGGACAGGGGCCACAACGGGCTTTCTTT.

CDR3 region: CASSSVQGDGTDTQYF. The CDR3, as DNA: TGTGCCAGCAGTTCGGTACAGGGGGATGGCACAGATACGCAGTATTTT. The gene calls are TRBV28 and TRBJ2-3; 8 bases align to TRBD1. The CDR3 has 16 residues. With V trimmed by 4 bases and J by 1 base, 7 bases remained unmatched. Germline assignment: CDR1 MDHEN and CDR2 SYDVKM. Looking up the rest from reference TRBV28 and TRBJ2-3 gives the full variable domain: DVKVTQSSRYLVKRTGEKVFLECVQDMDHENMFWYRQDPGLGLRLIYFSYDVKMKEKGDIPEGYSVSREKKERFSLILESASTNQTSMYLCASSSVQGDGTDTQYFGPGTRLTVL.

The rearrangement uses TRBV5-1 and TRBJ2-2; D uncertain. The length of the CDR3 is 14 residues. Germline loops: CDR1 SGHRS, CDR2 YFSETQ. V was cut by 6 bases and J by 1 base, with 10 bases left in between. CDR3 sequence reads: CASKEIWNTGELFF. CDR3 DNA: TGCGCCAGCAAAGAGATCTGGAACACCGGGGAGCTGTTTTTT.

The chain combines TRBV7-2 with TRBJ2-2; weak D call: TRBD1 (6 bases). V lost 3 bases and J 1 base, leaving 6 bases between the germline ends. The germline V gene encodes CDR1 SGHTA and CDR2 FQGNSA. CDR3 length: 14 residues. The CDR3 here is CASSLDRNTGELFF. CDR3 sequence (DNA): TGTGCCAGCAGCTTGGACAGGAACACCGGGGAGCTGTTTTTT.